This T cell receptor (beta chain) is from a study of blood T cell repertoires in COVID-19. Study as a whole: PBMCs, B-cell-depleted T cells, or T cells were the source of the cDNA or gDNA that made up the material.

The CDR3 is made up of 14 amino acids. V was clipped by 2 bases and J by 8 bases, with 13 bases between them. Germline assignment: CDR1 MNHEY and CDR2 SVGEGT. As originally analysed: Amplification of reference gene primers was used by the study to estimate nucleated cell counts. Assay: immunoSEQ multiplex PCR; the TCRdb copy retains only in-frame clones and omits some. V, J and clone size are those of that table, while D and trimming were read from the DNA. The data show roughly 260,000 clones, about 90% seen once. The rearrangement links TRBV6-2 or TRBV6-3 to TRBJ2-1, with a weak D call TRBD2 (5 bases). The sequence was collected from a woman aged 50 to 60 who had recovered from COVID-19. The material sequenced was peripheral blood. CDR3 region: CASSYVYPGDEQFF. The CDR3 DNA follows: TGTGCCAGCAGTTACGTGTACCCCGGGGATGAGCAGTTCTTC.